The rows below give T cell receptor beta chains drawn from one sample of a study of cytomegalovirus exposure and HLA in healthy donors. Sequenced by immunoSEQ multiplex PCR; TCRdb stores in-frame clones only, minus some. The sample yields about 180,000 clones, almost 80% seen once. Sequencing input: PBMCs. The receptors were sampled from a man between 35 and 55 years old in good health and CMV-seropositive. The CDR3 runs from the conserved cysteine through the conserved F or W. A row's size may be missing; if present it is once, few, many or a size class.

j_call	clone_size	v_call	cdr3_aa
TRBJ2-6	.	TRBV7-3	CASSSTGDSGANGLTF
TRBJ1-1	few	TRBV10-3	CAISESGDGAEAFF
TRBJ2-5	.	TRBV28	CASIDTGGEETQYF
TRBJ2-7	.	TRBV9	CASSVDPGYEQYF
TRBJ2-1	.	TRBV27	CASSGKRDRGRVWNEQFF
.	.	TRBV28	CASSQWLAGRSYEQYF
TRBJ2-2	.	TRBV25-1	CASSPHNRVTGELFF
TRBJ1-1	few	TRBV11-2	CASSFRRLNTEAFF
TRBJ1-2	few	TRBV7-3	CASSPTGGDYGYTF
TRBJ1-1	.	TRBV7-9	CASSLIFREQGWGGEAFF
TRBJ2-5	.	TRBV9	CASSVGSEETQYF
TRBJ1-3	.	TRBV18	CASSPKVLRQGPGNTIYF
TRBJ2-3	few	TRBV4-1	CASSLRTGGTDTQYF
TRBJ1-6	.	TRBV5-1	CASSLGQGVHSPLHF
TRBJ2-1	.	TRBV9	CASSVGNGWDNEQFF
TRBJ1-1	.	TRBV11-2	CASSLAVGGRNTEAFF
TRBJ1-5	few	TRBV6-5	CASSYSAGPGNQPQHF
TRBJ2-1	.	TRBV19	CASSISAYNEQFF
TRBJ1-2	.	TRBV4-1	CASSLVNQGGGYTF
TRBJ2-6	.	TRBV11-3	CASSTRYTTGANGLTF